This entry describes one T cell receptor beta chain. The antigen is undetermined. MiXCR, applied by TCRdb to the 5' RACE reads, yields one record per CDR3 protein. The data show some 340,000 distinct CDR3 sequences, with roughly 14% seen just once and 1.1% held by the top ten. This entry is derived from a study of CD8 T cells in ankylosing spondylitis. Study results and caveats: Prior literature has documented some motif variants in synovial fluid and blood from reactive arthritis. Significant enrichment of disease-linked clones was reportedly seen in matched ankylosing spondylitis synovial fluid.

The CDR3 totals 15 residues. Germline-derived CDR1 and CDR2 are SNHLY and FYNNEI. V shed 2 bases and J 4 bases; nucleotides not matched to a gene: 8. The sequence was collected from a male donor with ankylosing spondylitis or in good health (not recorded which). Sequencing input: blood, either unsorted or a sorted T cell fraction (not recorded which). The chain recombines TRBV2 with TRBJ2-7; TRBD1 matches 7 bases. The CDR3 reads CASSERATGTYEQYF. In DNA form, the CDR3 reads TGTGCCAGCAGTGAAAGGGCGACAGGGACATACGAGCAGTACTTC.